This T cell receptor beta chain came from a study of spatial heterogeneity in lung cancer (dated by TCRdb to between 2019 and 2020). About the study as a whole: Samples were obtained from approximately 72 patients with early-stage, untreated non-small cell lung cancer from the lung TRACERx cohort. In the raw uncorrected reads, each unique combination of TCR and UMI appeared on average more than ten times. Follow-up PBMC samples were sequenced whenever available, with the median time to follow-up being around two years after resection. Beta-chain transcripts were consistently detected in greater numbers than alpha-chain transcripts, which likely reflected higher beta-chain transcript abundance. TCR alpha and beta repertoires were quantitatively compared across multiple tumor regions, matched nontumor lung and blood in non-small cell lung cancer. Nonsynonymous mutation counts, determined by whole-exome sequencing of tumor tissue, were related to features of the TCR repertoire. At surgery, both alpha and beta chains were TCR-sequenced in over 200 tumor regions, fewer than 65 matched nontumor lung samples and a few dozen PBMC samples.

The library was generated by 5' RACE. Sequenced on a NextSeq 500. To allow correction of PCR and sequencing errors, the TCR library protocol tagged every TCR cDNA molecule with a unique molecular identifier. As for the original processing: TCR identification, UMI-based error correction and CDR3 extraction were all carried out with Decombinator tools. TCRs above a frequency of 2 per 1,000, corresponding to the top 1% of the tumor frequency distribution, were defined as expanded. Renyi diversity was computed with the R vegan package after each repertoire had been subsampled 100 times to 5,000 TCRs. CDR3 similarity networks were constructed using string-kernel similarity of amino acid triplets, with links drawn between CDR3s whose pairwise similarity was above 0.82. TCRdb reprocessed the public reads (quality trimming at Q25 with fastp, clone calling with MiXCR) and kept in-frame beta chains. Every distinct CDR3 protein forms one entry, paired with its most common genes and DNA. V and J calls and clone size were set by TCRdb, not the authors. For this sample the table gives approximately 93,000 distinct CDR3 sequences, of which 15% to 20% were detected only once. The top ten clones comprise 20% to 25% of the sample.

Only a few counts were recorded for this clonotype. Its antigen is currently not known. Base qualities are not at hand, and no much larger clone is one base apart. The CDR3 holds 14 amino acids from the cysteine to the phenylalanine. Only the CDR3 part of the read is kept: 42 bases, read in frame from the first base. Germline trimming amounts to 5 bases on V and 7 bases on J, with 7 as the count of junction bases outside the gene matches. Per the germline V gene (reference sequence), MNHEY is the CDR1 and SMNVEV is the CDR2. General conclusions and limits of the study: Ubiquitous expanded tumor TCRs were found in blood more often at tumor resection than at routine follow-up. Only 14 to 15 patients were included in comparisons of baseline and follow-up blood repertoires. Additional single-cell paired TCR alpha and beta sequencing was considered necessary to confirm, at a functional level, the hypothesis that regional TCRs recognize regional mutations.

The time point tag for this specimen amounts to: blood at routine non-recurrence follow-up after resection. Whole RNA extracted from tumor and nontumor lung tissue, or from cryopreserved PBMC samples, was used for TCR sequencing without cell sorting. Only patients with enough RNA available from two or more tumor regions were chosen for TCR sequencing. The chain uses TRBV27 and TRBJ1-4; TRBD1 fits 7 bases in the junction. Sequenced material: PBMCs, taken at follow-up. This clonotype originated in a male donor with early-stage non-small cell lung cancer. The DNA sequence is given as TGTGCCAGCAGTATCCGACAGGGAGGTGAAAAACTGTTTTTT. This translates into CASSIRQGGEKLFF.